These 19 T cell receptor beta chains were sequenced from one sample in a study of blood T cell repertoires in COVID-19. Assay used: immunoSEQ multiplex PCR; TCRdb lists only in-frame clones, some missing. The data contain 100,000 to 150,000 clones, about four fifths of them seen just once; the ten biggest clones take up about 10%. Source material: peripheral blood. Receptors originate from a man aged 55 to 69 with acute or convalescent COVID-19.

The rearrangement joins TRBV5-1 to TRBJ1-1, with 11 bases fitting TRBD1. The germline V gene encodes CDR1 SGHRS and CDR2 YFSETQ. The CDR3 has 14 amino acids. V lost 4 bases and J lost 4; bases outside the gene matches: 3. This CDR3 is CASSRGTGGTEAFF. The CDR3 DNA reads TGCGCCAGCAGCAGAGGGACAGGGGGCACTGAAGCTTTCTTT.

A word on this clone: Different DNA sequences within this sample yield the same CDR3. The chain combines TRBV7-6 with TRBJ1-3; 9 nucleotides line up with TRBD1. CDR1 is SGHVS and CDR2 is FNYEAQ in the germline V gene. V lost 5 bases, J lost 2 bases, and 10 bases stayed unmatched. CDR3 length: 17 amino acids. The CDR3 loop reads CASSPQDRGGAGNTIYF. The CDR3 bases are TGTGCCAGCAGCCCACAGGACAGGGGAGGCGCTGGAAACACCATATATTTT.

The chain joins TRBV15 to TRBJ2-5, with a tentative D call TRBD1 (5 bases). This CDR3 is built from 18 residues. Trimming stripped 0 bases from V and 1 base from J, with 18 bases between. CDR1 and CDR2 (germline): LNHNV, YYDKDF (reference sequence). DNA of the CDR3: TGTGCCACCAGCAGAGAAGTTTCTCGGGTTGACAGCCAAGAGACCCAGTACTTC. The encoded protein is CATSREVSRVDSQETQYF. Together with reference TRBV15 and TRBJ2-5, the CDR3 gives the full variable domain: DAMVIQNPRYQVTQFGKPVTLSCSQTLNHNVMYWYQQKSSQAPKLLFHYYDKDFNNEADTPDNFQSRRPNTSFCFLDIRSPGLGDTAMYLCATSREVSRVDSQETQYFGPGTRLLVL.

This clone was observed a handful of times. The chain recombines TRBV7-2 with TRBJ2-4; tentative D call: TRBD1 (6 bases). Germline assignment: CDR1 SGHTA and CDR2 FQGNSA. The ends were cut back, 5 bases at V and 0 bases at J, with 14 bases in the middle. This CDR3 is built from 16 residues. The chain's CDR3 is CASSPGQLLAKNIQYF. CDR3 nucleotide sequence: TGTGCCAGCAGCCCCGGACAGCTTCTAGCCAAAAACATTCAGTACTTC.

This rearrangement joins TRBV27 to TRBJ2-7, with D possibly TRBD1 on 6 matching bases. The CDR3 is 14 amino acids. Germline CDR1 MNHEY, CDR2 SMNVEV (reference sequence). Trimming took 6 bases from V and 0 from J, leaving 12 bases between them. The CDR3 nucleotides are TGTGCCAGCAGACCTGACAGGAGCTCCTACGAGCAGTACTTC. Translated: CASRPDRSSYEQYF.

This chain connects TRBV20-1 to TRBJ2-7, with 8 bases that match TRBD2. The CDR3 spans 14 residues. Looked up from germline, CDR1 is DFQATT and CDR2 is SNEGSKA (reference sequence). J was trimmed by 3 bases and V by 3 bases; bases with no gene match: 7. The CDR3 region has the DNA TGCAGTGCTAGTAGAAGCGGGAGTTTCTACGAGCAGTACTTC. This codes for CSASRSGSFYEQYF.

The chain links TRBV3-1 (or the pseudogene TRBV3-2) to TRBJ2-3, with D possibly TRBD1 on 5 matching bases. The CDR3 totals 16 residues. Germline V lookup: CDR1 LGHDT, CDR2 YNNKEL (reference sequence). The V end lost 4 bases, the J end lost 6 bases, and 20 bases lay between the germline ends. CDR3 region: CASSPRRPRAGDTQYF. CDR3 bases: TGTGCCAGCAGCCCCCGCAGGCCCAGGGCAGGTGATACGCAGTATTTT.

As DNA, the CDR3 is TGTGCCAGCAGTGATCAGGGGCGTTTGGGCACCGGGGAGCTGTTTTTT. As protein: CASSDQGRLGTGELFF. The genes are TRBV6-1 and TRBJ2-2; D is perhaps TRBD1 (6 bases). V lost 3 bases to trimming and J lost 4 bases, with 15 bases between them. The length of the CDR3 is 16 residues. Per the germline V gene, CDR1 is MNHNS and CDR2 is SASEGT.

The chain couples TRBV4-2 to TRBJ1-1, with D unclear. The germline gives CDR1 LGHNA, CDR2 YNFKEQ. Trimming pared 1 base from V and 5 bases from J, leaving 11 bases between. The CDR3 is 14 residues long. The CDR3 spells CASSQGLFLTEAFF. The CDR3 DNA sequence: TGTGCCAGCAGCCAAGGACTTTTTTTGACTGAAGCTTTCTTT.

The chain uses TRBV10-3 and TRBJ2-7; 11 bases match TRBD2. Germline values: CDR1 ENHRY, CDR2 SYGVKD. V gave up 3 bases and J gave up 2 bases; unmatched junction bases: 9. The CDR3 has 17 amino acids. In DNA, the CDR3 is TGTGCCATCAGTGATTTGGCTAGCGGGAGGATGGCCTACGAGCAGTACTTC. Protein product: CAISDLASGRMAYEQYF.

In its sample, this clone was seen once. The V gene is TRBV24-1, the J gene TRBJ2-3; 7 nucleotides agree with TRBD2. The germline V gene encodes CDR1 KGHDR and CDR2 SFDVKD. The CDR3 extends over 16 amino acids. The ends lost 6 bases at V and 2 bases at J; junction bases unmatched: 10. CDR3 protein: CATSPTRTSYTDTQYF. The CDR3 coding sequence is TGTGCCACCAGTCCGACAAGGACTAGTTACACAGATACGCAGTATTTT.

This clone has only a few counts. The chain joins TRBV28 to TRBJ1-2; D may be TRBD1 (6 bases). The CDR3 runs 12 residues. Germline CDR1 and CDR2: MDHEN and SYDVKM. V lost 10 bases and J lost 4, with 13 bases in between. CDR3 residues: CATLRQVYGYTF. DNA for the CDR3: TGTGCCACCCTCAGACAGGTCTATGGCTACACCTTC.

The rearrangement uses TRBV28 and TRBJ1-5, with 10 bases aligning to TRBD1. J lost 0 bases, V lost 6 bases, and 14 bases had no gene match. CDR1 is MDHEN and CDR2 is SYDVKM in the germline V gene. This CDR3 region has 19 residues. The CDR3 loop is CASRPTGGRGLYSNQPQHF. The CDR3 nucleotides are TGTGCCAGCAGGCCGACAGGGGGCAGGGGACTTTATAGCAATCAGCCCCAGCATTTT. The complete variable domain, with remaining parts taken from reference TRBV28 and TRBJ1-5, reads DVKVTQSSRYLVKRTGEKVFLECVQDMDHENMFWYRQDPGLGLRLIYFSYDVKMKEKGDIPEGYSVSREKKERFSLILESASTNQTSMYLCASRPTGGRGLYSNQPQHFGDGTRLSIL.

This sequence joins TRBV29-1 and TRBJ1-1, with 7 bases that match TRBD1. With V trimmed by 7 bases and J by 4 bases, 9 bases remained unmatched. The CDR3 has 13 residues. Germline loops: CDR1 SQVTM, CDR2 ANQGSEA. The CDR3 loop is CSAYRGPGTEAFF. CDR3 DNA sequence: TGCAGCGCCTACAGGGGACCGGGCACTGAAGCTTTCTTT. The full variable domain, rest sourced from reference TRBV29-1 and TRBJ1-1, is SAVISQKPSRDICQRGTSLTIQCQVDSQVTMMFWYRQQPGQSLTLIATANQGSEATYESGFVIDKFPISRPNLTFSTLTVSNMSPEDSSIYLCSAYRGPGTEAFFGQGTRLTVV.

The rearrangement joins TRBV6-5 to TRBJ2-4; D unclear. CDR1 is MNHEY and CDR2 is SVGAGI in the germline V gene. The ends were cut back, 10 bases at V and 0 bases at J, with 10 bases in the middle. This CDR3 region has 13 residues. The CDR3 sequence is CAINQVAKNIQYF. The CDR3 region has the DNA TGTGCCATTAACCAGGTAGCCAAAAACATTCAGTACTTC.

The V call is TRBV18, the J call TRBJ1-1; TRBD1 might be the D (6 bases). Trimming removed 0 bases at V and 5 bases at J, with 16 bases between. The CDR3 consists of 16 residues. The germline CDR1 and CDR2 sequences are KGHSH and LQKENI. CDR3 protein: CASSPPERGAGTEAFF. The CDR3 bases are TGTGCCAGCTCACCACCGGAACGGGGGGCAGGAACTGAAGCTTTCTTT.

There are a few counts of this clone. A much bigger clone sits one base away, suggesting this may be a read error. The J gene is TRBJ2-7, the V gene TRBV19; 9 nucleotides line up with TRBD1. This CDR3 is 13 amino acids long. Germline CDR1 is LNHDA and CDR2 is SQIVND (reference sequence). With V trimmed by 9 bases and J by 2 bases, 5 bases remained unmatched. CDR3 protein: CASSGTGTYEQYF. CDR3 sequence (DNA): TGTGCCAGCTCCGGGACAGGGACCTACGAGCAGTACTTC.

V usage is TRBV5-1 and J usage is TRBJ2-7, with 13 nucleotides matching TRBD2. CDR3 length: 18 amino acids. Germline V gives CDR1 SGHRS, CDR2 YFSETQ. The V and J ends lost 2 bases and 2 bases, in that order; junction bases with no gene match: 10. CDR3 in amino acids: CASSFQPGTSGATYEQYF. The CDR3 region has the DNA TGCGCCAGCAGCTTCCAACCCGGGACTAGCGGGGCCACCTACGAGCAGTACTTC. The whole variable domain, remainder taken from reference TRBV5-1 and TRBJ2-7, is KAGVTQTPRYLIKTRGQQVTLSCSPISGHRSVSWYQQTPGQGLQFLFEYFSETQRNKGNFPGRFSGRQFSNSRSEMNVSTLELGDSALYLCASSFQPGTSGATYEQYFGPGTRLTVT.

This clone appeared a single time. This chain joins TRBV5-5 and TRBJ1-6, with D unclear. Looked up from germline, CDR1 is SGHKS and CDR2 is YYEKEE (reference sequence). Trimming cost V 1 base and J 0 bases, with 5 bases left between them. The CDR3 loop spans 15 amino acids. Written as DNA, the CDR3 is TGTGCCAGCAGCTTGCCCAGCTCCTATAATTCACCCCTCCACTTT. Its protein is CASSLPSSYNSPLHF.